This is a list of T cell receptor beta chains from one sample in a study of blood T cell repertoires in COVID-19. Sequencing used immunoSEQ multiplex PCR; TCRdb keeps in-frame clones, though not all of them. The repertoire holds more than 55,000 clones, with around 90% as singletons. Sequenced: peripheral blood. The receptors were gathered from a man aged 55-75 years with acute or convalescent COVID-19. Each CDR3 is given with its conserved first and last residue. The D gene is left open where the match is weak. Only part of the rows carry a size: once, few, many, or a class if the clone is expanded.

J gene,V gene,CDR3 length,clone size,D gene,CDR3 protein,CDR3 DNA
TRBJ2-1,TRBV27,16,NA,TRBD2,CASSQWGTSGRREQFF,TGTGCCAGCAGTCAATGGGGGACTAGCGGGAGAAGAGAGCAGTTCTTC
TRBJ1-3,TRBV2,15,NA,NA,CARQTEQGPGNTIYF,TGTGCCAGACAAACGGAACAGGGACCAGGAAACACCATATATTTT
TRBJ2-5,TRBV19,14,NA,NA,CASSTHIVEASQYF,TGTGCCAGTAGTACCCACATCGTCGAGGCGAGCCAGTACTTC
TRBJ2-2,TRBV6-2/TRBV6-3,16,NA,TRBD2,CASSPGLAGVSGELFF,TGTGCCAGCAGCCCTGGACTAGCGGGAGTGTCCGGGGAGCTGTTTTTT
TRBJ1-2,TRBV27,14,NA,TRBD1,CASSWRGRDYGYTF,TGTGCCAGCAGCTGGAGGGGGCGCGACTATGGCTACACCTTC
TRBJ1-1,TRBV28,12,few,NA,CASRSVNTEAFF,TGTGCCAGCAGATCAGTAAACACTGAAGCTTTCTTT
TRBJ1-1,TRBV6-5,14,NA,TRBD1,CASRSGQGTTEAFF,TGTGCCAGCAGATCCGGACAGGGAACCACTGAAGCTTTCTTT
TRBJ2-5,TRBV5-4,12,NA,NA,CASSFLAETQYF,TGTGCCAGCAGCTTCCTAGCAGAGACCCAGTACTTC
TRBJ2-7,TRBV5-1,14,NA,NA,CASSLQGEGYEQYF,TGCGCCAGCAGCTTACAAGGGGAAGGCTACGAGCAGTACTTC
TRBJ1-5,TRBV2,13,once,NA,CASRGREDQPQHF,TGTGCCAGCAGGGGCCGGGAGGATCAGCCCCAGCATTTT
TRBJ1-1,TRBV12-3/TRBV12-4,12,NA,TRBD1,CASSQGTGEAFF,TGTGCCAGCAGTCAAGGGACAGGCGAAGCTTTCTTT
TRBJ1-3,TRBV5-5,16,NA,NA,CASSAPGASSGNTIYF,TGTGCCAGCAGCGCCCCAGGGGCGAGCTCTGGAAACACCATATATTTT
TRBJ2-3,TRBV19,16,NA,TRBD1,CASSIKGRGSTDTQYF,TGTGCCAGTAGTATCAAGGGCAGGGGGTCCACAGATACGCAGTATTTT
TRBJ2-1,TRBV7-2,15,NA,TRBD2,CASSLLLAGGNEQFF,TGTGCCAGCAGCTTACTCCTAGCGGGAGGCAATGAGCAGTTCTTC
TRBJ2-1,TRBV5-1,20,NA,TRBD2,CASSFPQTSGRISSYNEQFF,TGCGCCAGCAGCTTCCCCCAGACTAGCGGGAGAATTAGCTCCTACAATGAGCAGTTCTTC
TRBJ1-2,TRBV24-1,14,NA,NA,CATSEQYSSYGYTF,TGTGCCACCAGTGAACAGTACAGTTCCTATGGCTACACCTTC
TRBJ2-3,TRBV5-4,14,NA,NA,CASSSRSGTDTQYF,TGTGCCAGCAGCTCCCGGTCAGGGACAGATACGCAGTATTTT
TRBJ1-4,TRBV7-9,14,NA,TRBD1,CASSSTGGNEKLFF,TGTGCCAGCAGCTCTACAGGGGGGAACGAAAAACTGTTTTTT
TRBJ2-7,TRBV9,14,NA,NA,CASSVKDRMYEQYF,TGTGCCAGCAGCGTAAAGGACAGAATGTACGAGCAGTACTTC
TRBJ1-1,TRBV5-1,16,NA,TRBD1,CASSLVATGVAIEAFF,TGCGCCAGCAGCTTGGTGGCGACAGGGGTCGCGATTGAAGCTTTCTTT
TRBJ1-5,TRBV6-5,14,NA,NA,CASSPSWSNQPQHF,TGTGCCAGCAGTCCGTCGTGGAGTAATCAGCCCCAGCATTTT
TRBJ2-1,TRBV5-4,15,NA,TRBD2,CASSSTSGRYNEQFF,TGTGCCAGCAGCTCTACTAGCGGGCGGTACAATGAGCAGTTCTTC
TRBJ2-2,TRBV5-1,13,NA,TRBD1,CASKTGPAGELFF,TGCGCCAGCAAGACAGGGCCCGCCGGGGAGCTGTTTTTT
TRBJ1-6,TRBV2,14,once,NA,CASRGPGGNSPLHF,TGTGCCAGCAGGGGTCCGGGGGGCAATTCACCCCTCCACTTT
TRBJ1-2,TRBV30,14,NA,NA,CAWSLGGVYYGYTF,TGTGCCTGGAGCCTCGGAGGGGTTTACTATGGCTACACCTTC
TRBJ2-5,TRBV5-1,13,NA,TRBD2,CASSGGSQETQYF,TGCGCCAGCAGCGGCGGGAGCCAAGAGACCCAGTACTTC
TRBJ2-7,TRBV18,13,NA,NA,CASSRVENYEQYF,TGTGCCAGCTCACGGGTGGAGAACTACGAGCAGTACTTC
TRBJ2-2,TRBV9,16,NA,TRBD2,CASSVVPSGSTGELFF,TGTGCCAGCAGCGTAGTCCCTAGCGGTAGCACCGGGGAGCTGTTTTTT
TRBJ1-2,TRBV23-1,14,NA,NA,CASRGQKKNYGYTF,TGCGCCAGCAGAGGACAGAAGAAAAACTATGGCTACACCTTC
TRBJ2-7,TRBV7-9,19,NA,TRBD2,CASRPRTSGPHYRGNEQYF,TGTGCCAGCAGACCCAGGACTAGCGGGCCTCACTATCGTGGGAACGAGCAGTACTTC
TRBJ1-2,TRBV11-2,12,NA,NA,CASSFDRYGYTF,TGTGCCAGCAGCTTCGACAGATATGGCTACACCTTC
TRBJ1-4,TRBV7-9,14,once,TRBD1,CASRDRGSSEKLFF,TGTGCCAGCCGAGACAGGGGTTCATCTGAAAAACTGTTTTTT
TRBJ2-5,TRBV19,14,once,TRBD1,CASSIGEGAGTQYF,TGTGCCAGTAGTATAGGCGAGGGGGCCGGGACCCAGTACTTC
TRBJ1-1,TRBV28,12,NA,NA,CATGRGGTEAFF,TGTGCCACCGGGAGGGGGGGCACTGAAGCTTTCTTT
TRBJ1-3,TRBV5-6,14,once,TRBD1,CASSSTGEGNTIYF,TGTGCCAGCAGCTCGACAGGGGAGGGAAACACCATATATTTT
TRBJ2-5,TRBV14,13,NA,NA,CASSQDISGTQYF,TGTGCCAGCAGCCAAGATATTTCGGGGACCCAGTACTTC
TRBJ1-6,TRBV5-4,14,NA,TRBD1,CASSSTGENSPLHF,TGTGCCAGCAGCAGTACAGGGGAGAATTCACCCCTCCACTTT
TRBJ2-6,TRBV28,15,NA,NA,CASTQGGSGANVLTF,TGTGCCAGCACCCAAGGGGGCTCTGGGGCCAACGTCCTGACTTTC
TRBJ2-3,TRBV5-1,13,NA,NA,CASSLAIYDTQYF,TGCGCCAGCAGCTTGGCCATCTACGATACGCAGTATTTT
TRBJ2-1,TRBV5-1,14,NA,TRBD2,CASSGTSGSGEQFF,TGCGCCAGCAGTGGGACTAGCGGGAGCGGTGAGCAGTTCTTC
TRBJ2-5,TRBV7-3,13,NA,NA,CASSGGTSGTQYF,TGTGCCAGCAGCGGAGGGACCTCGGGGACCCAGTACTTC
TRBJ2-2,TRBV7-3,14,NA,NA,CASSLTGPTGELFF,TGTGCCAGCAGCTTAACGGGGCCCACCGGGGAGCTGTTTTTT
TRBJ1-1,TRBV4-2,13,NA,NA,CASSQRLDTEAFF,TGTGCCAGCAGCCAACGACTGGACACTGAAGCTTTCTTT
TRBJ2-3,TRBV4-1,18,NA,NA,CASSQAEWRRITADTQYF,TGCGCCAGCAGCCAAGCGGAATGGCGGCGAATAACGGCAGATACGCAGTATTTT
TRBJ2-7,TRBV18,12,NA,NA,CASSGQPYEQYF,TGTGCCAGCTCAGGGCAGCCCTACGAGCAGTACTTC
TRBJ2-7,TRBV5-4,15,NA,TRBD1,CASSFRDRGSNEQYF,TGTGCCAGCAGCTTCCGGGACAGGGGGTCCAACGAGCAGTACTTC
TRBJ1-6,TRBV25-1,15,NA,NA,CASSEFEGLNSPLHF,TGTGCCAGCAGTGAATTTGAGGGACTTAATTCACCCCTCCACTTT